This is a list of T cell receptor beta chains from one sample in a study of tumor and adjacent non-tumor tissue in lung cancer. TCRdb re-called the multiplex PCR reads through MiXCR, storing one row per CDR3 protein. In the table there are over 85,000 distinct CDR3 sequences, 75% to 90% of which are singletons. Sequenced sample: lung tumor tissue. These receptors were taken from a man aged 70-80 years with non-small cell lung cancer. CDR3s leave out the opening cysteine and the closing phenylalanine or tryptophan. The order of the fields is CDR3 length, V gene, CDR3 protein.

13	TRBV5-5	ASSSTFSSYNEKF
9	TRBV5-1	DSAEGNMQY
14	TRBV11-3	ASSLKTGWMSTEAF
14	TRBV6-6	ANSYPGQHRSNIQY
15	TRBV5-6	ASSLKSRDRGRRGYT
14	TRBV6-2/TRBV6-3	ASSFTPGARGAEAF
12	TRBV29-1	SVLSATRGTETF
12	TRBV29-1	SVAPGALTYGYT
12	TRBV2	ASRTSGSTDTQY
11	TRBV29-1	SIECSGKDTQH
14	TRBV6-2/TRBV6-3	ASSYDILAGEGEQY
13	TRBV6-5	ASSYSTGTAYEQY
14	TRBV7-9	ASSLLPQYTNTEAL
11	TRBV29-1	STSTGDRDIQY
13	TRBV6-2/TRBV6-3	ARYLGQGNTGELF
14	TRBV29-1	SAWPYLQTGKETQY
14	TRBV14	ASMRTSGANTGELL
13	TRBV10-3	AISDRNSGANVLS
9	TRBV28	ASSPHEKLF
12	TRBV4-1	ASNASGGQKTQY
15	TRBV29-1	SLLPYATWGDTDMQH
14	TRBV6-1	VSCVSSGASTDTQY
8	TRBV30	AWKTETQY
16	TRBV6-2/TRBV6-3	ASSYGIGLALSYYEQF
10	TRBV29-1	SVQGLPTYTY
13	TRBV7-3	ASNRDHSGANVLT
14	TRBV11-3	ASSLDPTGSMCEQF
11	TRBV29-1	SVEDGSNEKLF
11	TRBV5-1	ASSLARAGTQY
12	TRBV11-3	ASSRRASGEKLF
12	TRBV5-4	AHRLGGTVGTQY
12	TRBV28	ASRSPDLNQPQH
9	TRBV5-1	ASSSGRDYT
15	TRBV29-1	SVEEYVQGHTKYSYT
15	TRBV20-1	SAQRRGQFPLNTEAF
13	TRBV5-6	TSSPVTTGGSPLH
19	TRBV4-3	ANSQARNSKGLAGGSCEQY
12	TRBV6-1	ANRDGAGTDTQY
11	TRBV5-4	VSSLDLNYGYT
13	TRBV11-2	ASSRSGISNEKQF
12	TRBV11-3	ASSLTAGAYEQY
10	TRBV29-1	SVDNYTDTRY
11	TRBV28	ASSFGWGCEQY
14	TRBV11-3	ASSLKTGWMSTEDS
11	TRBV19	ASIEIGNSPLH
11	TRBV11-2	STSGRSTDMQY
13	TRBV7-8	ANSGTGNSNQPQH
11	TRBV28	ATKNKVLPWDT
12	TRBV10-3	AIKSGTSTGELF
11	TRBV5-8	TSSTFDRDEQY
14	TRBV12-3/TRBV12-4	ASRNSVSGMVVEAF
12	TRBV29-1	SVLAGGRGNVQF
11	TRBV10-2	ASNMTGDYGYT
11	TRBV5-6	ANRPDSLDTQY
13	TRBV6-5	ASSHTSGSSYMQY
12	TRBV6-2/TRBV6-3	AAEGLAASETLY